A single sample gave rise to the 4 T cell receptor beta chains below, sequenced in a study of PD-1 blockade in classical Hodgkin lymphoma (TCRdb year 2020). Library generation was performed with the immunoSEQ multiplex PCR assay. Drawn from immuneACCESS, this table holds only the in-frame rearrangements with V and J called that TCRdb kept. Clones are partly lost; checked studies trace under half to an unresolved V gene and leave the rest unexplained. The sample profile shows 12,000 or so clones; around 83% of them were found once. Around 36% of the sample is taken by the ten largest. The time point label of this sample denotes: cycle 4 day 1 (C4D1), after 6 weeks of nivolumab. Relapse after autologous stem cell transplantation had occurred in all trial patients, and cohorts A, B and C were distinguished by prior brentuximab vedotin exposure. CD8+ T cells were purified from thawed PBMCs by magnetic negative selection with a Miltenyi CD8+ T cell isolation kit.

This material consisted of CD8+ T cells from blood, taken before the fourth cycle of nivolumab. The receptors originated from a human donor with classical Hodgkin lymphoma. The donor label of this sample is uncertain.

This chain joins TRBV4-1 and TRBJ2-3; 10 positions agree with TRBD2. Trimming removed 4 bases from V and 0 bases from J; junction bases left unmatched: 10. The CDR3 consists of 18 residues. Germline-derived CDR1 and CDR2 are MGHRA and YSYEKL. In nucleotides, the CDR3 is TGCGCCAGCAGCCTACTCAACTCACTAGCGGGAAGCACAGATACGCAGTATTTT. Protein product: CASSLLNSLAGSTDTQYF.

The rearrangement links TRBV19 to TRBJ2-2, with 11 bases identical to TRBD2. This CDR3 is built from 15 residues. With V trimmed by 5 bases and J by 6 bases, 5 bases remained unmatched. Germline V lookup: CDR1 LNHDA, CDR2 SQIVND (reference sequence). The CDR3 bases are TGTGCCAGTAGTGTCACTAGCGGGAGTGCCGGGGAGCTGTTTTTT. Amino acid sequence: CASSVTSGSAGELFF.

The V and J genes are TRBV6-5 and TRBJ2-7; the D gene could be TRBD1 or TRBD2 (5 bases each). V was trimmed by 6 bases and J by 0 bases, leaving 12 bases between them. CDR3 length equals 14 residues. Germline-derived CDR1 and CDR2 are MNHEY and SVGAGI. CDR3 sequence reads: CASSWDGSSYEQYF. CDR3 sequence (DNA): TGTGCCAGCAGCTGGGACGGAAGCTCCTACGAGCAGTACTTC.

V usage is TRBV29-1 and J usage is TRBJ2-7; 7 bases match TRBD2. The germline gives CDR1 SQVTM, CDR2 ANQGSEA. CDR3 size: 13 residues. With 1 base clipped from V and 2 bases from J, the junction kept 2 bases outside the gene matches. CDR3 nucleotides: TGCAGCGTTGAAGTTGCGGGAGCCTACGAGCAGTACTTC. It codes for CSVEVAGAYEQYF.